The TCR beta chain described here comes from a study of blood T cell repertoires in COVID-19. About the study: The United States, Italy and Spain supplied acute and convalescent COVID-19 samples. The cDNA or gDNA used as material had been derived from T cells, B-cell-depleted T cells, or PBMCs.

CDR1 is SGHTA, CDR2 FQGTGA, per germline. V lost 4 bases, J lost 6 bases, and 13 bases stayed unmatched. The CDR3 is 16 residues long. Authors' analysis steps: It was from reference gene primer amplification that nucleated cell counts were estimated. Assay used: immunoSEQ multiplex PCR; TCRdb lists only in-frame clones, some missing. V and J calls and clone size come straight from that table; D and trimming were deduced from the DNA. Of tens of thousands of clones in the sample, 55% to 80% were seen once. Enrolment of Seattle patients took place during active infection, and they were followed longitudinally.

V is TRBV7-3 and J is TRBJ1-1; 8 nucleotides align to TRBD1. Material for sequencing was peripheral blood. The origin of this receptor is a woman aged 65 to 85 with COVID-19, enrolled during active disease. This chain's CDR3 is CASSSHSRDRPSEAFF. The CDR3 coding sequence is TGTGCCAGCAGCTCTCACTCACGGGACAGGCCCTCTGAAGCTTTCTTT.